This is a list of T cell receptor beta chains from one sample in a study of cytomegalovirus exposure and HLA in healthy donors. Sequenced by immunoSEQ multiplex PCR; TCRdb stores in-frame clones only, minus some. Found here are around 76,000 clones, around 72% of them singletons; the top ten hold 15% to 20%. Sequencing used PBMCs. The receptor source for this set is a woman in her 40s in good health and CMV-seropositive. CDR3s include the opening cysteine and the closing phenylalanine or tryptophan. D genes are given only for firm matches. Size is omitted from some rows. Given values are once, few, many or a class for expanded clones.

DNA,CDR3,V,D,size,J
TGTGCCAGCAGCGGGACAGGGGGTTCACCCCTCCACTTT,CASSGTGGSPLHF,TRBV6-4,TRBD1,-,TRBJ1-6
TGCGCCAGCAGCGAAGTGGGCACCCTATCCACTGAAGCTTTCTTT,CASSEVGTLSTEAFF,TRBV4-3,-,-,TRBJ1-1
TGTGCCAGCAGCAACAGTCTATCCGGCAATGAGCAGTTCTTC,CASSNSLSGNEQFF,TRBV25-1,-,once,TRBJ2-1
TGTGCCAGCAGCTCGGGGACTAGCTTTACCGGGGAGCTGTTTTTT,CASSSGTSFTGELFF,TRBV5-4,TRBD2,-,TRBJ2-2
TGTGCCAGCAGTTTAATGGGTCAGGGGCTTAATCAGCCCCAGCATTTT,CASSLMGQGLNQPQHF,TRBV27,-,-,TRBJ1-5
TGTGCCTGGAGTGTACCATGGCAGGGGGGCCTTAACTATGGCTACACCTTC,CAWSVPWQGGLNYGYTF,TRBV30,TRBD1,-,TRBJ1-2
TGCGCCAGCAGCCAAGAGTGGGGACAGGGAAACTATGGCTACACCTTC,CASSQEWGQGNYGYTF,TRBV4-3,TRBD1,-,TRBJ1-2
TGTGCCAGCAGGATCCGAGGCGGCACTGAAGCTTTCTTT,CASRIRGGTEAFF,TRBV6-1,-,few,TRBJ1-1
TGTGCCAGCAGTCCGAGCTACGAGCAGTACTTC,CASSPSYEQYF,TRBV7-2,-,few,TRBJ2-7
TGTGCCAGCAGCCCGGGACAGTCGGCCGTTCAGCCCCAGCATTTT,CASSPGQSAVQPQHF,TRBV6-6,TRBD1,once,TRBJ1-5
TGTGCCAGCAGCGTATCCATCCAAGAGACCCAGTACTTC,CASSVSIQETQYF,TRBV9,-,-,TRBJ2-5
TGCGCCAGCAGGGTCGGGGCAGATACGCAGTATTTT,CASRVGADTQYF,TRBV5-1,-,-,TRBJ2-3
TGTGCCAGCAACCTCTCAGGGGGTAGCTATGGCTACACCTTC,CASNLSGGSYGYTF,TRBV7-2,TRBD1,-,TRBJ1-2
TGTGCCAGCAGGACTGGCGGGATGCAATACTTC,CASRTGGMQYF,TRBV6-5,-,-,TRBJ2-4
TGTGCCAGCAGTGAACCCCGGGACAGGGAGGAGGGCTCCTACGAGCAGTACTTC,CASSEPRDREEGSYEQYF,TRBV2,TRBD1,-,TRBJ2-7
TGTGCCATCACAACAGGGTTAATAGACGAGCAGTACTTC,CAITTGLIDEQYF,TRBV28,-,few,TRBJ2-7
TGTGCCAGCAGCACAGGGAGCTCTGGAAACACCATATATTTT,CASSTGSSGNTIYF,TRBV28,-,-,TRBJ1-3
TGTGCCAGCAGCGGGCCCGACAGAGCTAACTATGGCTACACCTTC,CASSGPDRANYGYTF,TRBV9,-,-,TRBJ1-2
TGCGCCAGCAGCCAAGATTTGGTCGGCGGGGTGGGCGGCTACACCTTC,CASSQDLVGGVGGYTF,TRBV4-3,-,-,TRBJ1-2
TGTGCCATCAGTGAGAGGAGCTCCTACGAGCAGTACTTC,CAISERSSYEQYF,TRBV10-3,-,few,TRBJ2-7
TGTGCCAGCAGCTTAGACTTAAAACACAATGAGCAGTTCTTC,CASSLDLKHNEQFF,TRBV7-7,-,-,TRBJ2-1
TGTGCCATCAGTGGGGCACAGGTAAACAATGAGCAGTTCTTC,CAISGAQVNNEQFF,TRBV10-3,-,-,TRBJ2-1
TGTGCCAGCAGCTTAGGCAGGGGTCACATTCAGTACTTC,CASSLGRGHIQYF,TRBV11-3,-,-,TRBJ2-4
TGTGCCAGCAGTCCCGGGACAGCTAATCAGCCCCAGCATTTT,CASSPGTANQPQHF,TRBV6-5,TRBD1,-,TRBJ1-5
TGCGCCAGCAGCCAAGGCTCAGGGGGTCAAACTGAAGCTTTCTTT,CASSQGSGGQTEAFF,TRBV4-1,TRBD1,-,TRBJ1-1
TGTGCCAGCAGAGCGGGACTAGGACGAGGCACCGGGGAGCTGTTTTTT,CASRAGLGRGTGELFF,TRBV25-1,TRBD2,-,TRBJ2-2
TGTGCCAGCAGCGAAAGGGGGTTTTTCACAGATACGCAGTATTTT,CASSERGFFTDTQYF,TRBV2,-,-,TRBJ2-3
TGCGCCAGCAGCCCAACGACAGGTACATACAATGAGCAGTTCTTC,CASSPTTGTYNEQFF,TRBV5-1,-,-,TRBJ2-1
TGTGCCAGTAGTACCAACAGGGGCTATGAGCAGTTCTTC,CASSTNRGYEQFF,TRBV19,TRBD1,-,TRBJ2-1
TGCAGCGTCCGGGACAGAAATAGCAATCAGCCCCAGCATTTT,CSVRDRNSNQPQHF,TRBV29-1,TRBD1,-,TRBJ1-5
TGCGCCAGCAGCTTGCGGCTAGCGGACACCGGGGAGCTGTTTTTT,CASSLRLADTGELFF,TRBV5-1,TRBD2,-,TRBJ2-2
TGTGCCAGCACCCAGGAGGCAGGGGGCCGGGGCTATTACTTC,CASTQEAGGRGYYF,TRBV28,TRBD1,-,TRBJ2-7
TGTGCCATCAGTGCCGGGAGCGGTGAGCAGTTCTTC,CAISAGSGEQFF,TRBV10-3,-,-,TRBJ2-1
TGTGCCAGCAGCAAAGAAGGGGATAACACTGAAGCTTTCTTT,CASSKEGDNTEAFF,TRBV13,-,few,TRBJ1-1
TGTGCCAGCAGACCAGGACAGAACACTGAAGCTTTCTTT,CASRPGQNTEAFF,TRBV5-8,-,once,TRBJ1-1
TGTGCCAGCAGTCAATCCGGCTACGAGCAGTACTTC,CASSQSGYEQYF,TRBV28,-,-,TRBJ2-7
TGTGCCACCAAGGAGGACCGTACAGGGGGACCCTACGAGCAGTACTTC,CATKEDRTGGPYEQYF,TRBV15,TRBD1,-,TRBJ2-7
TGTGCCACCAGGACTAGAGAGACCCAGTACTTC,CATRTRETQYF,TRBV6-5,TRBD2,-,TRBJ2-5
TGTGCCAGCAGACAAACCGGGACAGGGGCCAAGGGTAGCGAAAAACTGTTTTTT,CASRQTGTGAKGSEKLFF,TRBV5-8,TRBD1,-,TRBJ1-4
TGCGCCAGCAGCTTGGTTGGGCGACAGTACACTGAAGCTTTCTTT,CASSLVGRQYTEAFF,TRBV5-1,-,-,TRBJ1-1
TGCAGCGTTGGGACTAGCGGCAAGAACGAGCAGTACTTC,CSVGTSGKNEQYF,TRBV29-1,TRBD2,-,TRBJ2-7
TGTGCCAGCAACCAGAGCCCCGGGACAGGGGGATCCTACGAGCAGTACTTC,CASNQSPGTGGSYEQYF,TRBV7-8,TRBD1,-,TRBJ2-7
TGTGCCAGCAGTTCGGTCAACTATGGCTACACCTTC,CASSSVNYGYTF,TRBV7-9,-,-,TRBJ1-2
TGTGCCAGCACTTTGACAGGGGACCGGGAAAAACTGTTTTTT,CASTLTGDREKLFF,TRBV7-8,TRBD1,-,TRBJ1-4
TGTGCCAGCAGACTGGGACTTACCGCGGGTCAGTACTTC,CASRLGLTAGQYF,TRBV28,-,-,TRBJ2-4
TGTGCCAGCAGTCCCCATAGTTCTAGCGGGAGGCGGAGCTCCTACGAGCAGTACTTC,CASSPHSSSGRRSSYEQYF,TRBV28,TRBD2,-,TRBJ2-7
TGTGCCAGCAGCGGGGGACTATTCCCGGGAGATACGCAGTATTTT,CASSGGLFPGDTQYF,TRBV9,TRBD2,-,TRBJ2-3
TGTGCCAGCAGCTTAGAGGGAAACGGCAGGGTGGGCACTGAAGCTTTCTTT,CASSLEGNGRVGTEAFF,TRBV11-2,-,-,TRBJ1-1
TGCGCCAGCAGCCAAGATTTGGCCTTCTATGGCTACACCTTC,CASSQDLAFYGYTF,TRBV4-1,-,-,TRBJ1-2
TGTGCCAGCAGTTTACAGGGGCCCACTGAAGCTTTCTTT,CASSLQGPTEAFF,TRBV7-9,TRBD1,-,TRBJ1-1
TGCGCCAGCAGCCAAGCGGGACAGAACTATGGCTACACCTTC,CASSQAGQNYGYTF,TRBV4-1,TRBD1,-,TRBJ1-2